This T cell receptor (beta chain) emerged from a study of blood T cell repertoires in COVID-19. Study overall: Sample material is recorded as cDNA or gDNA derived from T cells, B-cell-depleted T cells, or PBMCs.

Trimming removed 0 bases at V and 1 base at J, with 7 bases between. The germline CDR1 and CDR2 sequences are SGHRS and YFSETQ. This CDR3 has 15 residues. Participants reported their clinical history, and cohort assignment relied on those reports. Profiled with immunoSEQ multiplex PCR; TCRdb holds only in-frame clones, not every one. The profile shows around 140,000 clones, 75% to 90% of them singletons. The chain links TRBV5-1 to TRBJ1-4; D perhaps matches TRBD1 (5 bases). Sequences were obtained from PBMCs or T cells enriched from blood (not recorded which). This sequence originates from a man aged 55 to 70 who had recovered from COVID-19. The CDR3 sequence: CASSLAQGTNEKLFF. CDR3 nucleotides: TGCGCCAGCAGCTTGGCGCAGGGAACTAATGAAAAACTGTTTTTT.